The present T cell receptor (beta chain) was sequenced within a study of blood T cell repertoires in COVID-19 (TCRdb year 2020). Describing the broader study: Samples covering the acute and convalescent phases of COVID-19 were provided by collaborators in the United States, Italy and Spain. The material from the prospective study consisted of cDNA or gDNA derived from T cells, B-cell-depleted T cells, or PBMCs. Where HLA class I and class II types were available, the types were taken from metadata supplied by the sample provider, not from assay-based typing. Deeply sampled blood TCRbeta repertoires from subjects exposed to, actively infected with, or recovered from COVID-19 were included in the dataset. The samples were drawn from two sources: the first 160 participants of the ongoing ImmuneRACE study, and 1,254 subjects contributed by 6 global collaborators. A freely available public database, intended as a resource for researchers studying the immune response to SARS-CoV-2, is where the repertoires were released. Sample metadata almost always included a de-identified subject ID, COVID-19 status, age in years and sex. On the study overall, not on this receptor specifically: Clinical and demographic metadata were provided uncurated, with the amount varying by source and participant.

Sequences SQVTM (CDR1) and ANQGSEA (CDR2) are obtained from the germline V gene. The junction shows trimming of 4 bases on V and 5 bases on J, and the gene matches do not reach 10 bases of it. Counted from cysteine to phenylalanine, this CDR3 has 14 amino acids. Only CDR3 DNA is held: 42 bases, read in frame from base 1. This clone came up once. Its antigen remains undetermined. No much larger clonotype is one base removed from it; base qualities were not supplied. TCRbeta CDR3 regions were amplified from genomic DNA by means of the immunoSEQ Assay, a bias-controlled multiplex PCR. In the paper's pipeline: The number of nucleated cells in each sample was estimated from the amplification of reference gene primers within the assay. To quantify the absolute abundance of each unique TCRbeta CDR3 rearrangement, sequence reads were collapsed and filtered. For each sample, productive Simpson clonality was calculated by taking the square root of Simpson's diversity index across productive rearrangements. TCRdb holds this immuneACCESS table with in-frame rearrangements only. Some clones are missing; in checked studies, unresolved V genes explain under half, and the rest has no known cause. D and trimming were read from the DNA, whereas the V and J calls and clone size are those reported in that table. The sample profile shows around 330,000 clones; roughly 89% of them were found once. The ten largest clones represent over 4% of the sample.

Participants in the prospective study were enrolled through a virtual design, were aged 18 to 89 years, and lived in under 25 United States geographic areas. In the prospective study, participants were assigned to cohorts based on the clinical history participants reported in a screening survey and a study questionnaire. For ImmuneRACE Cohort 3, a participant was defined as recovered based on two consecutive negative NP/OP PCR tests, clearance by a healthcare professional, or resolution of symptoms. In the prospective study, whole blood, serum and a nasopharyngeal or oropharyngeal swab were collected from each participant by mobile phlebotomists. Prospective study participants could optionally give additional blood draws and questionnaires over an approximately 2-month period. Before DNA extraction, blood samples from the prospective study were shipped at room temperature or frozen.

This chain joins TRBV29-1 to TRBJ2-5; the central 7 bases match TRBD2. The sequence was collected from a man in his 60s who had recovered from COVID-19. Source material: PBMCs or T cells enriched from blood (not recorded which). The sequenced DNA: TGCAGCGTTGTGACCGCTTTCGGGGGGGAGACCCAGTACTTC. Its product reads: CSVVTAFGGETQYF. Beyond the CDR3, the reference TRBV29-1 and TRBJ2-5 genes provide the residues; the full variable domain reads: SAVISQKPSRDICQRGTSLTIQCQVDSQVTMMFWYRQQPGQSLTLIATANQGSEATYESGFVIDKFPISRPNLTFSTLTVSNMSPEDSSIYLCSVVTAFGGETQYFGPGTRLLVL.